This TCR beta chain was recorded in a study (dated by TCRdb to about 2016). Here V drops 7 bases and J drops 4 bases, and the junction holds 5 bases not matched to any gene. The CDR3, cysteine through phenylalanine, is 14 amino acids long. CDR3 DNA only is kept here, 42 bases in frame from base 1. Receptors were amplified or captured by RT-PCR. Sequenced using an Illumina MiSeq. The raw public reads went through TCRdb reprocessing: fastp at Q25, MiXCR clone calling, in-frame beta chains kept. Every entry covers one CDR3 protein and lists the most common genes and DNA from its rows. This sample has about 680,000 distinct CDR3 sequences in its table, and about 14% of those were observed once. Clones ranked in the top ten supply 3.6% of the sample. As concerns this clonotype: Its antigen is currently not known. Base-call qualities are not available, and no considerably larger clone is one nucleotide away.

Material for sequencing was memory CD4+ T cells from blood. The source of this sequence is a female donor in good health, serving as a healthy control. Recombination joined TRBV12-3 or TRBV12-4 with TRBJ2-1; TRBD2 matches 9 bases in the middle. The DNA sequence is given as TGTGCCAGCACAGCGGGAGGTCGGTACAATGAGCAGTTCTTC. Its product reads: CASTAGGRYNEQFF.